A selection of T cell receptor beta chains follows, all from one sample in a study of cytomegalovirus exposure and HLA in healthy donors. Here immunoSEQ multiplex PCR was the method, and the copy in TCRdb shows in-frame clones only, minus some. This table holds fewer than 350,000 clones, approximately 87% found once. Sequenced material: PBMCs. The receptors originated from a woman between 18 and 30 years old in good health and CMV-seronegative. Both conserved end residues are part of each CDR3. A D gene is named only where the DNA matches it firmly. Size tells how often a clone was seen (once, few, many) or the class of an expanded clone, and some rows leave it out.

TRBD2	.	TRBV6-5	TRBJ2-1	TGTGCCAGCAGCCTCGGACTAGCGCTCAATGAGCAGTTCTTC	CASSLGLALNEQFF
.	once	TRBV27	TRBJ2-7	TGTGCCAGCAGTTCGGGACTGACGGACTACGAGCAGTACTTC	CASSSGLTDYEQYF
.	.	TRBV6-5	TRBJ1-1	TGTGCCAGCAGCCCGACATTAACTGAAGCTTTCTTT	CASSPTLTEAFF
TRBD1	.	TRBV2	TRBJ1-2	TGTGCCCTACAGGGGGCGGACTATGGCTACACCTTC	CALQGADYGYTF
.	.	TRBV11-2	TRBJ2-7	TGTGCTTCCCAGGGGTCCTACGAGCAGTACTTC	CASQGSYEQYF
TRBD2	.	TRBV25-1	TRBJ2-1	TGTGCCAGCACCGAAGGACTAGCGGGAGGATCCTCCTACAATGAGCAGTTCTTC	CASTEGLAGGSSYNEQFF
TRBD2	.	TRBV5-6	TRBJ2-4	TGTGCCAGCAGCTTGGAACTAGCGGGTACCAAAAACATTCAGTACTTC	CASSLELAGTKNIQYF
TRBD1	.	TRBV2	TRBJ2-1	TGTGCCAGCCAAGTCGGGGACAGCAATGAGCAGTTCTTC	CASQVGDSNEQFF
TRBD1	.	TRBV28	TRBJ1-1	TGTGCCAGCAGTAAACAGGGGCTTCGCGGAGCTTTCTTT	CASSKQGLRGAFF
.	.	TRBV5-6	TRBJ2-1	TGTGCCAGCAGCTCTGAGGATGAGCAGTTCTTC	CASSSEDEQFF
TRBD1	.	TRBV5-1	TRBJ1-3	TGCGCCAGCAGCCCTGGACAGGGGGCGGCCGGAAACACCATATATTTT	CASSPGQGAAGNTIYF
.	.	TRBV9	TRBJ1-1	TGTGCCAGCAGCCAAGTAGAGATGAACACTGAAGCTTTCTTT	CASSQVEMNTEAFF
.	.	TRBV28	TRBJ2-1	TGTGCCAGCAGGGTGGCGGGCGTCCTACTTTACAATGAGCAGTTCTTC	CASRVAGVLLYNEQFF
TRBD2	.	TRBV30	TRBJ2-1	TGTGCCTGGAGCCAGGGACTAGCGGGAGAAGACAATGAGCAGTTCTTC	CAWSQGLAGEDNEQFF
TRBD2	.	TRBV27	TRBJ2-7	TGTGCCAGCCCTGTCACTAGCGGAACCTCCTACGAGCAGTACTTC	CASPVTSGTSYEQYF
TRBD2	.	TRBV9	TRBJ2-5	TGTGCCAGCAGCGTGGGACTAGCGGGAGGGCGAGGAGAGACCCAGTACTTC	CASSVGLAGGRGETQYF
.	.	TRBV6-1	TRBJ1-4	TGTGCCAGCAGTGAAGATGGGGACACCGTTGAAAAACTGTTTTTT	CASSEDGDTVEKLFF
.	.	TRBV27	TRBJ2-2	TGTGCCAGCAGTTTAACGCGGGTTGTGACCGGGGAGCTGTTTTTT	CASSLTRVVTGELFF
TRBD1	.	TRBV6-6	TRBJ1-5	TGTGCCAGCAGTTCCGGACAGGGAGAGCAGCCCCAGCATTTT	CASSSGQGEQPQHF
TRBD2	.	TRBV27	TRBJ2-7	TGTGCCAGCAGTTTTAGTAGCGGGAGTCGCGAGCAGTACTTC	CASSFSSGSREQYF
.	.	TRBV10-1	TRBJ2-3	TGCGCCAGCAGTGAGTCGGGACACACCACAGATACGCAGTATTTT	CASSESGHTTDTQYF
.	.	TRBV7-3	TRBJ1-2	TGTGCCAGCAGCTCCGGGGGACTTTATGGCTACACCTTC	CASSSGGLYGYTF
TRBD2	.	TRBV12-5	TRBJ2-2	TGTGCTAGTGGTTATGGGACTAGCGGGAGAACTGCCGGGGAGCTGTTTTTT	CASGYGTSGRTAGELFF
TRBD1	.	TRBV27	TRBJ1-6	TGTGCCAGCAGTTTCTCAGGGGGTAATTCACCCCTCCACTTT	CASSFSGGNSPLHF
TRBD2	once	TRBV28	TRBJ2-7	TGTGCCAGCCTAGGGCGGGAGGCCATCTACGAGCAGTACTTC	CASLGREAIYEQYF
.	.	TRBV11-2	TRBJ1-1	TGTGCCAGCAGCTTAGACATCAGGGGAAGCACTGAAGCTTTCTTT	CASSLDIRGSTEAFF
TRBD1	once	TRBV5-4	TRBJ2-7	TGTGCCAGCAGCTTAGGGACAGGGAAATACGAGCAGTACTTC	CASSLGTGKYEQYF
TRBD2	.	TRBV6-1	TRBJ2-7	TGTGCCAGCAGTGAAATCCCTCGACTAGCGGGTTTACTGAGGTCCTACGAGCAGTACTTC	CASSEIPRLAGLLRSYEQYF
TRBD1	.	TRBV15	TRBJ2-3	TGTGCCACCAGCGCACAGGGGGATACGCAGTATTTT	CATSAQGDTQYF
TRBD1	.	TRBV7-8	TRBJ1-1	TGTGCCAGCAGCTTCTGGACAGGTGAAGCTTTCTTT	CASSFWTGEAFF
.	.	TRBV19	TRBJ2-6	TGTGCCAGTAGTCTCGAATCTAACTCTGGGGCCAACGTCCTGACTTTC	CASSLESNSGANVLTF
.	few	TRBV14	TRBJ2-7	TGTGCCAGCAGCCAAGGTGGTGGCGGATCAGGGGACTTC	CASSQGGGGSGDF
.	.	TRBV29-1	TRBJ1-2	TGCAGCGTTGAAATAGCGGGGACGGCCGGCACCTTC	CSVEIAGTAGTF
TRBD2	.	TRBV28	TRBJ2-7	TGTGCCAGCCTGAGGGCGGGAGGCGCCCCCTACGAGCAGTACTTC	CASLRAGGAPYEQYF
.	.	TRBV4-3	TRBJ2-6	TGCGCCAGCAGCCAAGTCTTGGGGGGCTCTGGGGCCAACGTCCTGACTTTC	CASSQVLGGSGANVLTF
.	once	TRBV28	TRBJ2-3	TGTGCCAGCAGTCCATACTCTACAGATACGCAGTATTTT	CASSPYSTDTQYF
TRBD1	.	TRBV5-1	TRBJ1-2	TGCGCCAGCACGCGGACAGGCGACGATGGCTACACCTTC	CASTRTGDDGYTF